This TCR beta chain was obtained from a study of shared clonotypes between healthy human individuals (dated by TCRdb to between 2020 and 2021). Context from the whole study: The cohort included a few men and two women between 18 and 49 years of age. Different laboratories and diverse techniques were used to prepare libraries and sequence TCR repertoires, to increase sequencing depth and limit assay-specific biases. To estimate repertoire size and how much clonotypes are shared between individuals, the study performed deep sequencing of blood TCR repertoires from about 5 healthy adults. For each donor, CD4 naive and CD4 memory were each run on three plates, CD8 naive on two plates, and CD8 memory on one plate. Leukapheresis yielded between about 0.9 and 9 billion PBMCs per donor.

The donors were healthy, HIV-negative adults with no recently reported acute infections or vaccinations. Every donor was a Caucasian adult residing in Nashville, Tennessee, USA. CD4+ T cells were enriched by magnetic negative selection; naive cells were then positively selected on CD45RA, and the negative fraction formed the memory subset. After blood collection by leukapheresis, PBMCs were isolated using Ficoll-Histopaque density gradient centrifugation and then cryopreserved in the vapor phase of liquid nitrogen. Purity and quantity of every magnetically sorted T cell population were checked by analytical flow cytometry. From each sorted fraction, genomic DNA was isolated and quantified by UV absorbance on a Nanodrop 2000c. For this clone: Its antigen is currently not known. No quality values exist for individual bases; no much larger clone is one base distant.

The germline V end is reduced by 5 bases and the J end by 2 bases; junction bases left unmatched: 12. From the cysteine up to the phenylalanine, the CDR3 has a length of 17 residues. Only CDR3 DNA is held: 51 bases, read in frame from base 1. The germline V gene (reference sequence) sets CDR1 to SEHNR and CDR2 to FQNEAQ. TCR CDR3 regions were amplified from genomic DNA by multiplex PCR using the deep immunoSEQ assay. Genomic DNA extracted from each cell subset was distributed evenly over all wells of several immunoSEQ 96-well plates, and each plate served as one replicate. For sorted subsets, each replicate PCR was loaded with around 200 ng genomic DNA, equivalent to about 30,000 T cell genomes. Purified libraries were quantified with a Qubit 3.0 fluorometer, sized on a Bioanalyzer 2100, and re-quantified with the KAPA Library Quantification kit. Every immunoSEQ 96-well plate was sequenced on a dedicated single-read 150-cycle Illumina NextSeq 550 flow cell. From the authors' description of their analysis: Because only junctional sequences without quality scores were contained in the immunoSEQ output, filtering matching that applied to full-length reads could not be performed. To assign V/J genes and CDR3, sequences were annotated using PyIR, a Python wrapper for IgBLAST v1.9, with IMGT germline references. Any read was removed if the V/J assignment was weak (E-value above 1e-6), the CDR3 was missing, or the read contained stop codons, out-of-frame junctions, or ambiguous translated residues. V3J clonotypes were defined as sequences sharing an identical inferred V gene, J gene, and CDR3 amino acid sequence. Percentage overlap between repertoires was computed as shared unique clonotypes divided by the size of the smaller repertoire. Richness of each repertoire was evaluated using RTK rarefaction, the Chao1 estimator, and Recon v2.1 estimates of unobserved clonotypes. Generation probabilities for all TCRbeta clonotypes obtained by the gDNA method from a handful of donors were computed using OLGA. Entries here come from immuneACCESS through TCRdb and include only in-frame sequences with V and J called. Some clones fail to appear in such tables; in the studies checked, an unresolved V gene covers under half of the shortfall, and the cause of the remainder is unknown. V and J calls and clone size are those listed in that table; D and trimming were worked out from the DNA. For this sample the table gives around 1.1 million clones, of which roughly 80% were detected only once. 0.7% to 0.95% of the sample is in the top ten clones.

Overall results and qualifications from the work: Rarefaction of sorted-subset datasets indicated incomplete sequencing despite the large sequencing depth. Naive subsets generally had larger estimated clonotype richness than memory subsets did. Sampling was restricted to blood, and TCR repertoires in tissue are likely to differ from TCR repertoires in blood. Clonotypes shared by all four sorted-subset donors showed higher generation probabilities than non-shared clonotypes. Approximately 5% of naive CD4, more than 3% of naive CD8, about 2.4% of memory CD4, and about 0.4% of memory CD8 clonotypes were shared across several donors. The small number of donors limited the genetic and exposure-history diversity represented. Pairwise subsampling indicated that sequencing depth was expected to affect the degree of clonotype sharing among donors.

Recombination linked TRBV7-9 to TRBJ2-7; TRBD1 aligns with 10 central bases. Sequenced input: memory CD4+ T cells from PBMCs. Interpreted using the paper, the cell subset or site label stands for: CD45RA-negative fraction. This receptor was taken from a man between 18 and 29 years old in good health. Some clones in this sample may be carry-over from other donors' samples. DNA sequence: TGTGCCAGCAGCACGACAGGGGGCGGAAATAATGCCTACGAGCAGTACTTC. Translated, this gives CASSTTGGGNNAYEQYF.